This entry lists 5 T cell receptor beta chains sequenced from one sample in a study of shared clonotypes between healthy human individuals. Profiled with immunoSEQ multiplex PCR; TCRdb holds only in-frame clones, not every one. The table lists 2.3 million or so clones, approximately 95% of them singletons. Sequenced material: naive CD4+ T cells from PBMCs. The subset was: CD45RA+ positively selected. The source is a man between 18 and 35 years old in good health. Some clones in this sample may be carry-over from other donors' samples.

The rearrangement links TRBV7-2 to TRBJ1-1, with D possibly being TRBD1 (5 bases). The CDR3 is made up of 13 amino acids. The germline V gene has CDR1 SGHTA and CDR2 FQGNSA. The germline V and J ends were trimmed by 8 bases and 1 base, with 11 bases remaining between them. CDR3 nucleotide sequence: TGTGCCAGCTCCTGGAGGGGGAACACTGAAGCTTTCTTT. Translating gives CASSWRGNTEAFF.

This chain connects TRBV6-1 to TRBJ2-1, with 14 bases lining up with TRBD2. In germline, CDR1 is MNHNS, CDR2 SASEGT. The trim removed 8 bases at V and 12 bases at J, leaving 6 bases unmatched. CDR3 length: 13 amino acids. The CDR3: CASGTSGGWVQFF. In DNA, the CDR3 is TGTGCCAGCGGGACTAGCGGGGGCTGGGTGCAGTTCTTC.

The V call is TRBV6-1, the J call TRBJ1-5; possibly TRBD1 for D (6 bases). V gave up 11 bases and J gave up 6 bases, with 20 bases separating them. Germline values: CDR1 MNHNS, CDR2 SASEGT. The CDR3 loop spans 14 amino acids. CDR3: CASSGAGASQPQHF. In DNA form, the CDR3 reads TGTGCCTCCTCAGGGGCAGGGGCGAGTCAGCCCCAGCATTTT.

V gene TRBV9 combines with J gene TRBJ2-5; 8 nucleotides agree with TRBD1. The CDR3 length is 16 residues. Trimming took 0 bases from V and 5 from J; bases not matched to a gene: 9. Germline assignment: CDR1 SGDLS and CDR2 YYNGEE. The CDR3 loop reads CASSVGAGGFEETQYF. CDR3 in DNA: TGTGCCAGCAGCGTAGGGGCAGGGGGCTTCGAGGAGACCCAGTACTTC.

CDR3 loop: CSVDTGVGNTIYF. As DNA, the CDR3 is TGCAGCGTGGACACAGGGGTTGGAAACACCATATATTTT. The chain is built from TRBV29-1 and TRBJ1-3, with TRBD1 matching over 7 bases. The J segment lost 3 bases and the V segment lost 6 bases, leaving 5 bases of the junction unmatched. Germline CDR1 and CDR2: SQVTM and ANQGSEA. This CDR3 spans 13 amino acids.